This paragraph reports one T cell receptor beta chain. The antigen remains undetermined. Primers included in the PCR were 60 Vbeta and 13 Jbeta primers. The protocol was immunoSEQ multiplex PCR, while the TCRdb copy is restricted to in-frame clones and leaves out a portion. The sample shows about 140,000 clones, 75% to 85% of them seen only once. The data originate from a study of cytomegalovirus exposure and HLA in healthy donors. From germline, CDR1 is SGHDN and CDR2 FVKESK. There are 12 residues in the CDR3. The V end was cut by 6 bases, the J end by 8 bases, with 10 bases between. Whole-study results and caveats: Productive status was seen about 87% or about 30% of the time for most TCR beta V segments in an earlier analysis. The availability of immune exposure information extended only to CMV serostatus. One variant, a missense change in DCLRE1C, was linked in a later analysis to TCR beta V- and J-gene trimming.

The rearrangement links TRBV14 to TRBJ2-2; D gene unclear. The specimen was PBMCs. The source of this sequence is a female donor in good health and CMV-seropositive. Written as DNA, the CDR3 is TGTGCCAGCAGACCACGGGTAGGGGAGCTGTTTTTT. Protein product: CASRPRVGELFF.